The 22 T cell receptor beta chains in this list originate from one sample, sequenced in a study of blood T cell repertoires in COVID-19. Some clones are missing from TCRdb's copy, which holds only in-frame ones; the method was immunoSEQ multiplex PCR. The sample includes roughly 160,000 clones, approximately 84% seen only once; the top ten take approximately 2.6%. Sequenced: peripheral blood. The receptors stem from a woman aged 80 or over with COVID-19, enrolled during active disease.

This rearrangement joins TRBV30 to TRBJ1-3; D unclear. Trimming left V 1 base short and J 2 bases short, with 9 bases between. Germline V gene lookup returns CDR1 GTSNPN and CDR2 SVGIG (reference sequence). The CDR3 contains 14 residues. This CDR3 is CAWSGLGTGNTIYF. The CDR3 DNA sequence: TGTGCCTGGAGTGGACTCGGAACTGGAAACACCATATATTTT.

The rearrangement joins TRBV29-1 to TRBJ2-5, with a weak D call TRBD1 (6 bases). This CDR3 region has 12 residues. Trimming removed 6 bases from V and 2 bases from J, with 10 bases in between. The germline V gene has CDR1 SQVTM and CDR2 ANQGSEA. The chain's CDR3 is CSVRTAQETQYF. For the CDR3, the DNA is TGCAGCGTCCGGACAGCACAAGAGACCCAGTACTTC.

The chain joins TRBV9 to TRBJ1-6, with D perhaps TRBD1 (5 bases). Per the germline V gene, CDR1 is SGDLS and CDR2 is YYNGEE. The CDR3 loop spans 14 amino acids. Between the trimmed V and J ends, which lost 0 bases and 10 bases, there was a span of 11 bases. CDR3 sequence: CASSVAGPQSPLHF. The CDR3 coding sequence is TGTGCCAGCAGCGTAGCAGGGCCCCAATCACCCCTCCACTTT.

The chain couples TRBV18 to TRBJ1-2; possible D gene TRBD1, 6 bases. This CDR3 is 15 amino acids long. With 1 base removed from V and 2 bases from J, the gap between germline ends came to 11 bases. CDR1 is KGHSH and CDR2 is LQKENI in the germline V gene. The CDR3 protein is CASSPLPQGNYGYTF. The CDR3 DNA sequence: TGTGCCAGCTCACCACTGCCACAGGGCAACTATGGCTACACCTTC.

The J gene is TRBJ2-3, the V gene TRBV5-4, with 8 bases that match TRBD2. The CDR3 covers 14 residues. In germline, CDR1 is SGHNT, CDR2 YYREEE (reference sequence). The V segment lost 6 bases and the J segment 4 bases; nucleotides outside the gene matches: 7. DNA of the CDR3: TGTGCCAGCAACTTAGCGGGGAGGCCAGATACGCAGTATTTT. This sequence encodes CASNLAGRPDTQYF.

Only one count was recorded for this clone. The chain has TRBV18 and TRBJ2-7; tentatively, D is TRBD2 (6 bases). This CDR3 has 13 residues. Deletions cut 1 base from V and 7 bases from J, with 11 bases between. Germline CDR1 is KGHSH and CDR2 is LQKENI. CDR3 protein: CASSPLTAGEQYF. The DNA for the CDR3 is TGTGCCAGCTCACCACTCACGGCGGGGGAGCAGTACTTC.

The V call is TRBV7-3, the J call TRBJ2-1; D possibly corresponds to TRBD1 (5 bases). Trimming cost V 3 bases and J 6 bases, with 18 bases left between them. The germline gives CDR1 SGHTA, CDR2 FQGTGA. This CDR3 spans 16 amino acids. The CDR3 is CASSLQGLDVINEQFF. The CDR3 coding sequence is TGTGCCAGCAGCTTGCAGGGATTAGACGTCATCAATGAGCAGTTCTTC.

This rearrangement joins TRBV5-1 to TRBJ2-7, with 12 bases lining up with TRBD1. The germline gives CDR1 SGHRS, CDR2 YFSETQ. J was trimmed by 4 bases and V by 4 bases; bases with no gene match: 6. The CDR3 contains 15 residues. CDR3 in amino acids: CASSNRDRGPYEQYF. In nucleotides, the CDR3 is TGCGCCAGCAGCAACCGGGACAGGGGGCCGTACGAGCAGTACTTC.

The table lists this clone with a few counts. The gene calls are TRBV5-1 and TRBJ1-1, with 8 bases fitting TRBD1. CDR1 SGHRS and CDR2 YFSETQ come from the germline V gene. The trim removed 3 bases at V and 1 base at J, leaving 8 bases unmatched. CDR3 length equals 16 residues. CDR3 DNA: TGCGCCAGCAGCTCGAGCCCGGGACAGGCGAACACTGAAGCTTTCTTT. Translated, it gives CASSSSPGQANTEAFF.

The CDR3 here is CASSLAAGVSTDTQYF. The CDR3 bases are TGCGCCAGCAGCTTGGCCGCGGGGGTCAGCACAGATACGCAGTATTTT. The rearrangement uses TRBV5-1 and TRBJ2-3; 7 bases match TRBD2. With 0 bases clipped from V and 0 bases from J, the junction kept 4 bases outside the gene matches. The germline gives CDR1 SGHRS, CDR2 YFSETQ. CDR3 size: 16 residues.

The chain employs TRBV19 and TRBJ2-7; 9 bases match TRBD1. Germline values: CDR1 LNHDA, CDR2 SQIVND (reference sequence). CDR3 size: 17 residues. V gave up 5 bases and J gave up 3 bases; unmatched junction bases: 14. The CDR3 reads CASSSSWGTGRLYEQYF. CDR3 coding DNA: TGTGCCAGTAGTTCGTCGTGGGGGACAGGGAGGCTCTACGAGCAGTACTTC.

DNA of the CDR3: TGCGCCAGCAGCTTGGAAGGGACAGGGTTGTCACCCCTCCACTTT. Its protein product is CASSLEGTGLSPLHF. V gene TRBV5-1 combines with J gene TRBJ1-6; the match to TRBD1 covers 9 bases. Germline values: CDR1 SGHRS, CDR2 YFSETQ. V gave up 0 bases and J gave up 10 bases; unmatched junction bases: 5. The CDR3 has 15 residues.

The rearrangement joins TRBV12-2 to TRBJ2-1; TRBD2 was called by the table and not checked on the DNA. TRBV12-2 is assigned pseudogene status. The CDR3 runs 17 residues. CDR3 region: CASRLAQTSGRNNEQFF. In nucleotides, the CDR3 is TGTGCAAGTCGCTTAGCCCAGACTAGCGGGAGGAACAATGAGCAGTTCTTC.

V gene TRBV2 combines with J gene TRBJ1-2, with D uncertain. CDR1 and CDR2 from the germline V gene are SNHLY and FYNNEI. The CDR3 has 13 residues. Trimming shortened V by 6 bases and J by 5 bases, and 13 bases separated the two germline ends. CDR3 sequence (DNA): TGTGCCAGCAGAGCCCTCGGGGTATATGGCTACACCTTC. This sequence encodes CASRALGVYGYTF.

The rearrangement joins TRBV5-8 to TRBJ2-1, with 7 bases aligning to TRBD2. The CDR3 is made up of 11 amino acids. Germline V CDR1 and CDR2: SGHTS, YDEGEE. The trim removed 4 bases at V and 10 bases at J, leaving 2 bases unmatched. The CDR3 DNA is TGTGCCAGCAGCCTCGGGAGGGAGCAGTTCTTC. Translating gives CASSLGREQFF.

V is TRBV27 and J is TRBJ2-5, with a tentative D call TRBD1 (5 bases). CDR1 MNHEY and CDR2 SMNVEV come from the germline V gene (reference sequence). Trimming took 1 base from V and 7 from J, leaving 13 bases between them. The CDR3 runs to 14 residues. The CDR3 protein is CASSLWGRVGTQYF. CDR3 DNA: TGTGCCAGCAGTTTATGGGGCAGGGTCGGGACCCAGTACTTC.

The chain employs TRBV3-1 (or the pseudogene TRBV3-2) and TRBJ1-3, with a possible D match to TRBD1 (6 bases). The CDR3 covers 18 residues. Germline V gene data show CDR1 as LGHDT and CDR2 as YNNKEL (reference sequence). V lost 6 bases and J 3 bases, leaving 24 bases between the germline ends. CDR3 amino acids: CASRPDSSTQNIGNTIYF. The CDR3 nucleotides read TGTGCCAGCAGACCGGACAGCTCAACCCAGAACATTGGAAACACCATATATTTT.

This clone appeared a single time. The chain is built from TRBV29-1 and TRBJ1-2; D is unresolved. With 7 bases removed from V and 0 bases from J, the gap between germline ends came to 15 bases. The germline V gene encodes CDR1 SQVTM and CDR2 ANQGSEA. CDR3 length: 14 residues. The CDR3 here is CSAASSETNYGYTF. CDR3 nucleotide sequence: TGCAGCGCCGCATCGAGTGAAACTAACTATGGCTACACCTTC.

V and J are TRBV19 and TRBJ2-1; 9 nucleotides match TRBD2. The CDR3 runs to 15 residues. Trimming cost V 3 bases and J 7 bases; bases outside gene matches: 7. The germline gives CDR1 LNHDA, CDR2 SQIVND (reference sequence). The CDR3, as DNA: TGTGCCAGTAGTATCTATAGCGGGAGCCGTAATGAGCAGTTCTTC. Amino acid sequence: CASSIYSGSRNEQFF.

The chain joins TRBV10-3 to TRBJ2-7, with 7 nucleotides matching TRBD1. The ends lost 7 bases at V and 5 bases at J; junction bases unmatched: 5. Germline V CDR1 and CDR2: ENHRY, SYGVKD. The CDR3 has 12 amino acids. The chain's CDR3 is CAINRGPNEQYF. CDR3 in DNA: TGTGCCATCAACAGGGGACCGAACGAGCAGTACTTC.

The rearrangement links TRBV29-1 to TRBJ2-7; a possible D gene is TRBD1 (5 bases). This CDR3 is built from 12 residues. The germline V and J ends were trimmed by 4 bases and 4 bases, with 11 bases remaining between them. The germline CDR1 and CDR2 sequences are SQVTM and ANQGSEA. The CDR3 here is CSVGAGSYEQYF. CDR3 in DNA: TGCAGCGTTGGGGCAGGGTCTTACGAGCAGTACTTC.

The chain combines TRBV7-9 with TRBJ2-7; 9 nucleotides match TRBD1. The CDR3 is made up of 14 amino acids. J gave up 6 bases and V 3 bases, and 6 bases lay outside the gene matches. From germline, CDR1 is SEHNR and CDR2 FQNEAQ (reference sequence). The CDR3 coding sequence is TGTGCCAGCAGCTTTACCGGGACAGGGTCCGAGCAGTACTTC. This gives the protein CASSFTGTGSEQYF.